Below are 31 T cell receptor beta chains sequenced from a single sample in a study of STAT3 mutations in large granular lymphocyte leukemia. Study results and limitations: Every T-LGLL patient had at least one immunodominant TCRbeta clonotype.

Data came from immunoSEQ multiplex PCR; TCRdb stores just in-frame clones and leaves some out. The sample includes about 16,000 clones, approximately 84% of them seen just once. Their antigen targets remain unknown. The material sequenced was peripheral blood mononuclear cells. Receptor source: a man in his forties or fifties with T-cell large granular lymphocyte leukemia. Some clones in this sample may be carry-over from other donors' samples.

The chain uses TRBV5-1 and TRBJ2-1; no clear D gene. Trimming took 0 bases from V and 7 from J, leaving 14 bases between them. CDR3 length: 15 amino acids. CDR1 and CDR2 from the germline V gene are SGHRS and YFSETQ. The CDR3 loop is CASSLAYSSTNEQFF. DNA of the CDR3: TGCGCCAGCAGCTTGGCGTATAGTTCTACGAATGAGCAGTTCTTC.

For the CDR3, the DNA is TGTGCCAGCAGCCTAAGGGACAGGGGAAATCAGCCCCAGCATTTT. This translates into CASSLRDRGNQPQHF. The chain couples TRBV5-6 to TRBJ1-5, with 10 bases that match TRBD1. The length of the CDR3 is 15 residues. The J segment lost 4 bases and the V segment lost 4 bases, leaving 5 bases of the junction unmatched. Per the germline V gene, CDR1 is SGHDT and CDR2 is YYEEEE.

Only one count was recorded for this clone. The chain carries TRBV6-1 and TRBJ1-5; tentatively, D is TRBD1 (5 bases). This CDR3 is 14 amino acids long. V was pared by 6 bases and J by 4 bases, with 13 bases between. Germline loops: CDR1 MNHNS, CDR2 SASEGT. This CDR3 is CASSTRDWNQPQHF. In nucleotides, the CDR3 is TGTGCCAGCAGCACCCGGGACTGGAATCAGCCCCAGCATTTT.

This clone was seen a few times. The chain links TRBV4-1 to TRBJ2-5, with 8 bases fitting TRBD2. There are 16 residues in the CDR3. Germline V CDR1 and CDR2: MGHRA, YSYEKL. With V trimmed by 1 base and J by 4 bases, 8 bases remained unmatched. CDR3 protein: CASSQGAGGASETQYF. CDR3 DNA: TGCGCCAGCAGCCAAGGCGCCGGGGGGGCCTCAGAGACCCAGTACTTC.

The chain is built from TRBV29-1 and TRBJ2-6; weak D call: TRBD1 (6 bases). The CDR3 loop spans 16 amino acids. Trimming took off 6 bases at V and 0 bases at J, with 15 bases between the two ends. Germline CDR1 is SQVTM and CDR2 is ANQGSEA. The CDR3 DNA sequence: TGCAGCGTGAGCCGGGACACGGACTCTGGGGCCAACGTCCTGACTTTC. Residues: CSVSRDTDSGANVLTF.

V and J are TRBV21-1 and TRBJ1-1. TRBV21-1 is flagged as a pseudogene. This CDR3 region has 15 residues. The CDR3 spells CASSSRRGRRGEAFF. The CDR3 DNA sequence: TGTGCCAGCAGCTCCAGGAGGGGACGGAGGGGTGAAGCTTTCTTT.

This chain uses TRBV7-9 with TRBJ2-1, with a possible D match to TRBD1 (6 bases). Deletions cut 5 bases from V and 9 bases from J, with 17 bases between. The CDR3 has 14 residues. Looked up from germline, CDR1 is SEHNR and CDR2 is FQNEAQ (reference sequence). The CDR3 coding sequence is TGTGCCAGCAGCCCCGAAGGGGGAGTAGGTGAGCAGTTCTTC. It is translated as CASSPEGGVGEQFF.

The chain joins TRBV20-1 to TRBJ1-1, with D possibly being TRBD1 (5 bases). This CDR3 contains 11 residues. Trimming stripped 7 bases from V and 1 base from J, with 7 bases between. Germline CDR1 is DFQATT and CDR2 is SNEGSKA (reference sequence). DNA of the CDR3: TGCAGTGAACAGGAGAACACTGAAGCTTTCTTT. Its protein is CSEQENTEAFF.

This clone was seen just once. V and J are TRBV29-1 and TRBJ1-1; the D gene is possibly TRBD1 (6 bases). From germline, CDR1 is SQVTM and CDR2 ANQGSEA. Trimming took off 7 bases at V and 1 base at J, with 10 bases between the two ends. CDR3 size: 12 residues. The CDR3 region has the DNA TGCAGCGGAGGGGGGAAGAACACTGAAGCTTTCTTT. Residues: CSGGGKNTEAFF.

The chain uses TRBV7-2 and TRBJ2-3; D is undetermined. The CDR3 has 12 amino acids. Germline CDR1 is SGHTA and CDR2 is FQGNSA. The ends were cut back, 5 bases at V and 2 bases at J, with 5 bases in the middle. CDR3 coding DNA: TGTGCCAGCAGCATGGACACAGATACGCAGTATTTT. Encoded protein: CASSMDTDTQYF. The whole variable domain, filled in from reference TRBV7-2 and TRBJ2-3, reads GAGVSQSPSNKVTEKGKDVELRCDPISGHTALYWYRQSLGQGLEFLIYFQGNSAPDKSGLPSDRFSAERTGGSVSTLTIQRTQQEDSAVYLCASSMDTDTQYFGPGTRLTVL.

The chain carries TRBV5-1 and TRBJ2-1; D might be TRBD1 (5 bases). The CDR3 runs 16 residues. Germline assignment: CDR1 SGHRS and CDR2 YFSETQ. Trimming removed 0 bases from V and 2 bases from J, with 12 bases in between. CDR3 sequence reads: CASSLELWGPYNEQFF. CDR3 DNA: TGCGCCAGCAGCTTGGAATTGTGGGGCCCCTACAATGAGCAGTTCTTC.

This chain joins TRBV25-1 and TRBJ1-5; D gene ambiguous. In germline, CDR1 is MGHDK, CDR2 SYGVNS. The CDR3 length is 12 residues. Between the trimmed V and J ends, which lost 2 bases and 8 bases, there was a span of 7 bases. As DNA, the CDR3 is TGTGCCAGCAGTGAAGCCGGGGAGCCCCAGCATTTT. It is translated as CASSEAGEPQHF.

V usage is TRBV18 and J usage is TRBJ1-2, with no clear D. Trimming removed 2 bases at V and 2 bases at J, with 6 bases between. CDR3 size: 13 residues. Germline V gives CDR1 KGHSH, CDR2 LQKENI. The CDR3 DNA sequence: TGTGCCAGCTCACCAAACGGCAACTATGGCTACACCTTC. Translated: CASSPNGNYGYTF.

The gene calls are TRBV5-1 and TRBJ2-7, with a tentative D call TRBD1 (6 bases). Between the trimmed V and J ends, which lost 9 bases and 3 bases, there was a span of 19 bases. The CDR3 sequence is 14 residues long. Germline lookup yields CDR1 SGHRS and CDR2 YFSETQ. The CDR3: CATTEGGYGYEQYF. CDR3 in DNA: TGCGCCACTACCGAAGGGGGTTACGGCTACGAGCAGTACTTC.

The chain uses TRBV28 and TRBJ2-7, with 8 bases lining up with TRBD2. Unmatched junction bases numbered 9, after V lost 5 bases and J lost 3 bases. The germline CDR1 and CDR2 sequences are MDHEN and SYDVKM. The CDR3 loop spans 15 amino acids. This CDR3 reads CASSPASSGIYEQYF. The CDR3 bases are TGTGCCAGCAGTCCCGCGAGTAGCGGGATCTACGAGCAGTACTTC. The complete variable domain, with remaining parts taken from reference TRBV28 and TRBJ2-7, reads DVKVTQSSRYLVKRTGEKVFLECVQDMDHENMFWYRQDPGLGLRLIYFSYDVKMKEKGDIPEGYSVSREKKERFSLILESASTNQTSMYLCASSPASSGIYEQYFGPGTRLTVT.

The chain is built from TRBV7-2 and TRBJ1-3; maybe TRBD1 (5 bases). CDR1 and CDR2 from the germline V gene are SGHTA and FQGNSA. The V and J ends lost 5 bases and 4 bases respectively, with 21 bases between them. The CDR3 loop spans 17 amino acids. In DNA form, the CDR3 reads TGTGCCAGCAGCGCCACAAGGCGGGGACCTCGGGGAAACACCATATATTTT. Its translation: CASSATRRGPRGNTIYF.

This clone has just a few counts. This chain connects TRBV19 to TRBJ1-5; tentative D call: TRBD1 (5 bases). The V end lost 7 bases, the J end lost 7 bases, and 14 bases lay between the germline ends. The germline CDR1 and CDR2 sequences are LNHDA and SQIVND (reference sequence). The CDR3 runs to 13 residues. CDR3: CASNPTVGQPQHF. The CDR3 DNA reads TGTGCCAGTAACCCGACAGTGGGGCAGCCCCAGCATTTT.

The CDR3 sequence is CASSLDPGAISYEQYF. The CDR3 DNA reads as TGTGCCAGCAGCTTAGACCCGGGAGCTATTTCCTACGAGCAGTACTTC. The chain joins TRBV5-4 to TRBJ2-7; TRBD2 might be the D (6 bases). The CDR3 contains 16 residues. Germline CDR1 reads SGHNT; CDR2 reads YYREEE (reference sequence). V lost 2 bases, J lost 1 base, and 16 bases lay in between.

The rearrangement uses TRBV2 and TRBJ2-7; D gene uncertain. The CDR3 extends over 12 amino acids. CDR1 is SNHLY and CDR2 is FYNNEI in the germline V gene. Trimming removed 5 bases from V and 4 bases from J, with 9 bases in between. The CDR3 region is CASSLDGYEQYF. The CDR3 DNA sequence: TGTGCCAGCAGTCTGGACGGTTACGAGCAGTACTTC.

The genes are TRBV11-2 and TRBJ2-7; unclear D gene. This CDR3 is built from 13 residues. Trimming cost V 5 bases and J 5 bases, with 13 bases left between them. Germline-derived CDR1 and CDR2 are SGHAT and FQNNGV. CDR3 coding DNA: TGTGCCAGCAGCCGTGACGAGGCCCACGAGCAGTACTTC. Its protein product is CASSRDEAHEQYF.

The chain joins TRBV10-3 to TRBJ2-7; D gene ambiguous. Germline CDR1 is ENHRY and CDR2 is SYGVKD. Trimming shortened V by 3 bases and J by 5 bases, and 20 bases separated the two germline ends. The CDR3 consists of 16 residues. The CDR3 DNA is TGTGCCATCAGTGAACTCAAGGGAACCAGGAGCCACGAGCAGTACTTC. Protein product: CAISELKGTRSHEQYF.

The chain links TRBV28 to TRBJ2-1; 7 positions match TRBD2. V gave up 5 bases and J gave up 8 bases; unmatched junction bases: 9. This CDR3 is 14 amino acids long. CDR1 and CDR2 from the germline V gene are MDHEN and SYDVKM. DNA of the CDR3: TGTGCCAGCAGTCTTGCCGGGAGGTGGGATGAGCAGTTCTTC. It encodes CASSLAGRWDEQFF.

This clone was counted only a few times. This chain links TRBV7-3 with TRBJ2-2; TRBD2 aligns across 10 bases. This CDR3 has 17 residues. Germline CDR1 is SGHTA and CDR2 is FQGTGA. Losses at the gene ends were 1 base for V and 1 base for J; bases not matched to a gene: 3. The CDR3 coding sequence is TGTGCCAGCAGCTTAAGGTCTAGCGGGGGGAACACCGGGGAGCTGTTTTTT. Amino acids: CASSLRSSGGNTGELFF. The variable domain in full, completed from reference TRBV7-3 and TRBJ2-2, reads GAGVSQTPSNKVTEKGKYVELRCDPISGHTALYWYRQSLGQGPEFLIYFQGTGAADDSGLPNDRFFAVRPEGSVSTLKIQRTERGDSAVYLCASSLRSSGGNTGELFFGEGSRLTVL.

The CDR3 sequence is CASSKAPNQPQHF. The CDR3 DNA is TGTGCCAGTAGCAAAGCCCCGAATCAGCCCCAGCATTTT. The rearrangement links TRBV19 to TRBJ1-5; D remains ambiguous. CDR3 length: 13 residues. The germline V and J ends were trimmed by 6 bases and 4 bases, with 10 bases remaining between them. Looked up from germline, CDR1 is LNHDA and CDR2 is SQIVND (reference sequence).

The V call is TRBV10-2, the J call TRBJ1-5; 10 bases fit TRBD1. Trimming cost V 5 bases and J 7 bases; bases outside gene matches: 2. Germline CDR1 and CDR2: WSHSY and SAAADI. This CDR3 has 13 amino acids. CDR3 nucleotide sequence: TGCGCCAGCAGTACGGGACAGGGGCAGCCCCAGCATTTT. Translation gives CASSTGQGQPQHF.

The V gene is TRBV7-3, the J gene TRBJ2-1, with 13 positions matching TRBD2. Germline CDR1 and CDR2: SGHTA and FQGTGA. V dropped 4 bases and J dropped 6; count of bases not matched to a gene: 3. The CDR3 is 15 amino acids. Here the CDR3 DNA reads TGTGCCAGCAGCTCCCGGACTAGCGGGAGCAATGAGCAGTTCTTC. Encoded protein: CASSSRTSGSNEQFF. Using reference TRBV7-3 and TRBJ2-1 for the parts outside the CDR3, the full variable domain is GAGVSQTPSNKVTEKGKYVELRCDPISGHTALYWYRQSLGQGPEFLIYFQGTGAADDSGLPNDRFFAVRPEGSVSTLKIQRTERGDSAVYLCASSSRTSGSNEQFFGPGTRLTVL.

The table lists this clone with a count of one. The chain links TRBV5-1 to TRBJ2-5; D unclear. The V end was cut by 3 bases, the J end by 1 base, with 16 bases between. Per the germline V gene, CDR1 is SGHRS and CDR2 is YFSETQ. The CDR3 runs to 16 residues. The DNA of the CDR3 is TGCGCCAGCAGCTCTGGCAGTCTTCGATCCCAAGAGACCCAGTACTTC. Residues: CASSSGSLRSQETQYF.

This chain links TRBV7-8 with TRBJ1-6; D is uncertain. V shed 1 base and J shed 7 bases, with 11 bases lying between them. The CDR3 is 15 amino acids. The germline gives CDR1 SGHVS, CDR2 FQNEAQ. The CDR3 loop reads CASSLGGSRNSPLHF. CDR3 nucleotide sequence: TGTGCCAGCAGCTTAGGTGGCAGCAGAAATTCACCCCTCCACTTT.

The chain links TRBV28 to TRBJ2-5; D is unresolved. Germline V gene lookup returns CDR1 MDHEN and CDR2 SYDVKM. There are 14 residues in the CDR3. V was shortened by 6 bases and J by 0 bases, with 11 bases between the two germline ends. The CDR3 region is CASSPSKYQETQYF. CDR3 sequence (DNA): TGTGCCAGCAGCCCTTCGAAGTACCAAGAGACCCAGTACTTC.

The rearrangement uses TRBV14 and TRBJ1-6; tentatively, D is TRBD1 (5 bases). This CDR3 comprises 16 residues. The germline V and J ends were trimmed by 6 bases and 10 bases, with 22 bases remaining between them. CDR1 and CDR2 from the germline V gene are SGHDN and FVKESK. The CDR3 region has the DNA TGTGCCAGCAGTGTACCTGGGACGTTGGAGGGGTCACCCCTCCACTTT. It translates to CASSVPGTLEGSPLHF.

In its sample, this clone was seen once. The chain recombines TRBV19 with TRBJ2-1; D remains unclear. This CDR3 region has 12 residues. Germline V gene data show CDR1 as LNHDA and CDR2 as SQIVND (reference sequence). V was pared by 3 bases and J by 1 base, with 1 base between. CDR3 amino acids: CASSMSYNEQFF. Here the CDR3 DNA reads TGTGCCAGTAGTATGTCCTACAATGAGCAGTTCTTC.